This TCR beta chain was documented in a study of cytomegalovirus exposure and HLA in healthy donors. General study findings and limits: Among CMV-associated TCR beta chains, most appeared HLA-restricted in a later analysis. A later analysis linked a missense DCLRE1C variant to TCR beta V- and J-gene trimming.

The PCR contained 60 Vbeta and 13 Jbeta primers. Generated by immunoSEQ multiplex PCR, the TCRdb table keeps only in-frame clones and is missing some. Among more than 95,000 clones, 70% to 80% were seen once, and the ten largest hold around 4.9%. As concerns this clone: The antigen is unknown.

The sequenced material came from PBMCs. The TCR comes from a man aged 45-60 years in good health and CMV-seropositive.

The CDR3 region has the DNA TGTGCCAGTAGCAAACAGGAAAACACTGAAGCTTTCTTT. Protein: CASSKQENTEAFF. The V call is TRBV19, the J call TRBJ1-1, with D perhaps matching TRBD1 (5 bases). Germline CDR1 reads LNHDA; CDR2 reads SQIVND (reference sequence). This CDR3 spans 13 amino acids. The ends were cut back, 6 bases at V and 2 bases at J, with 10 bases in the middle.